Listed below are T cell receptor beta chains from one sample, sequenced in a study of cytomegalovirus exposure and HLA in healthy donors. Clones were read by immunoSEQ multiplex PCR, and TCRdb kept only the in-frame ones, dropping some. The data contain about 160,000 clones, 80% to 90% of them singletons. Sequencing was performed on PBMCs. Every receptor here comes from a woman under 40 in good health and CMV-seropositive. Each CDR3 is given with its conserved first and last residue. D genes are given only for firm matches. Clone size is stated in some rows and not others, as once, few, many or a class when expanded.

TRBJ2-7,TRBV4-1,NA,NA,CASSQEKGQSFPFGQYF,TGCGCCAGCAGCCAAGAGAAGGGGCAGAGCTTCCCCTTTGGGCAGTACTTC
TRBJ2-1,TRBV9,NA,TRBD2,CASSVAGGGGLYNEQFF,TGTGCCAGCAGCGTAGCTGGAGGCGGGGGGCTCTACAATGAGCAGTTCTTC
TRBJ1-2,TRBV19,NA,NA,CASSVGQVGYYGYTF,TGTGCCAGTAGTGTCGGACAAGTGGGTTACTATGGCTACACCTTC
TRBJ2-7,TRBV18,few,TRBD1,CASSPGTGHEQYF,TGTGCCAGCTCACCAGGGACAGGGCACGAGCAGTACTTC
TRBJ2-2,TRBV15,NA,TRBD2,CATSRNSGAYTGELFF,TGTGCCACCAGCAGGAATAGCGGGGCGTACACCGGGGAGCTGTTTTTT
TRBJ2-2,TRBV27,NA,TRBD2,CASSLSGLADYTGELFF,TGTGCCAGCAGTTTATCGGGGCTAGCGGATTACACCGGGGAGCTGTTTTTT
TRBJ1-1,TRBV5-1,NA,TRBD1,CASSPGQVIAGAFF,TGCGCCAGCAGCCCGGGACAGGTAATAGCTGGAGCTTTCTTT
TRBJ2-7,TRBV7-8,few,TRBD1,CASSPRTGQYEQYF,TGTGCCAGCAGCCCGCGGACAGGGCAATACGAGCAGTACTTC
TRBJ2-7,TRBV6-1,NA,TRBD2,CASSEIGYAGGLKYEQYF,TGTGCCAGCAGTGAAATTGGGTACGCGGGGGGGTTAAAGTACGAGCAGTACTTC
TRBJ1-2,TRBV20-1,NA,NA,CSARGQGGYTF,TGCAGTGCTAGAGGGCAGGGCGGCTACACCTTC
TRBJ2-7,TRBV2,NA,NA,CATRAESYEQYF,TGTGCGACTAGGGCGGAAAGCTACGAGCAGTACTTC
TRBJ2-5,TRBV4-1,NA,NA,CASSQRSSRGGSLETQYF,TGCGCCAGCAGCCAACGATCATCGAGGGGGGGAAGTCTGGAGACCCAGTACTTC
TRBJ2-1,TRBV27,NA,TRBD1,CASSSRGSSYNEQFF,TGTGCCAGCAGTTCCAGGGGGAGCTCCTACAATGAGCAGTTCTTC
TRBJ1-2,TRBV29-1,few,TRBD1,CSVVDRGYGYTF,TGCAGCGTTGTTGACAGGGGCTATGGCTACACCTTC
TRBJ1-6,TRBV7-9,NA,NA,CASSPSDRMNSPLHF,TGTGCCAGCAGCCCCAGCGACAGAATGAATTCACCCCTCCACTTT
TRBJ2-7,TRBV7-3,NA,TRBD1,CASSLADRRRNEQYF,TGTGCCAGCAGCTTAGCGGACAGGAGGAGGAACGAGCAGTACTTC
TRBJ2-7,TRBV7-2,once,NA,CASSLFTGLAYEQYF,TGTGCCAGCAGCTTATTTACAGGGCTAGCCTACGAGCAGTACTTC
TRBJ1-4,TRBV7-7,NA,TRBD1,CASSPDRGGEKLFF,TGTGCCAGCAGCCCGGACAGGGGAGGAGAAAAACTGTTTTTT
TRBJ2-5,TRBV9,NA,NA,CASSVGILGGEETQYF,TGTGCCAGCAGCGTAGGGATTTTAGGAGGGGAAGAGACCCAGTACTTC
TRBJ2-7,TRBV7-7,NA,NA,CASSLAQGGEQYF,TGTGCCAGCAGCTTAGCGCAGGGCGGCGAGCAGTACTTC
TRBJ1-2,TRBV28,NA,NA,CASSLWPGGGSGPNYGYTF,TGTGCCAGCAGTTTATGGCCCGGGGGGGGATCGGGTCCTAACTATGGCTACACCTTC
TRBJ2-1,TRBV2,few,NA,CASSESAGSTYNEQFF,TGTGCCAGCAGTGAGTCAGCGGGCTCAACCTACAATGAGCAGTTCTTC
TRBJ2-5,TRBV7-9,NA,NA,CASSLRTEQETQYF,TGTGCCAGCAGCCTCCGGACAGAACAAGAGACCCAGTACTTC
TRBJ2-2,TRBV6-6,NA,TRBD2,CASSYGTTSTGELFF,TGTGCCAGCAGTTACGGGACTACGTCCACCGGGGAGCTGTTTTTT
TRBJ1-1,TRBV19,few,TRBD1,CASSRAGRQGDTEAFF,TGTGCCAGTAGTAGGGCTGGTAGACAGGGGGACACTGAAGCTTTCTTT
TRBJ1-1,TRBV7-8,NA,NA,CASSDGNNGEAFF,TGTGCCAGCTCCGACGGGAATAATGGTGAAGCTTTCTTT
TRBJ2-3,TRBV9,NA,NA,CASSLTSLRDTQYF,TGTGCCAGCAGCCTTACTTCCCTCCGCGATACGCAGTATTTT
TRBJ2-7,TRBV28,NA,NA,CASCLLGYEQYF,TGTGCCAGCTGCCTCCTAGGTTACGAGCAGTACTTC
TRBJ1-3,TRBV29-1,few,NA,CSVNRPPSGNTIYF,TGCAGCGTCAACAGGCCCCCCTCTGGAAACACCATATATTTT
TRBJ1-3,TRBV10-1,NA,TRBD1,CASSGGTVSGNTIYF,TGCGCCAGCAGTGGAGGGACAGTCTCTGGAAACACCATATATTTT
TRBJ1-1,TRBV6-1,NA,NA,CASSEGTGAFF,TGTGCCAGCAGTGAAGGGACGGGGGCTTTCTTT